These 10 T cell receptor beta chains came from one sample sequenced in a study of blood T cell repertoires in COVID-19 (TCRdb year 2020). Library preparation was by the immunoSEQ multiplex PCR assay. Held by TCRdb, this immuneACCESS table contains in-frame sequences only and omits some clones. Under half of the omission traces to an unresolved V gene where checked; the cause of the rest is unknown. The sample contains some 200,000 clones, approximately 88% of them found a single time. Of the sample, 9% to 12% is held by the ten largest clones. Sequencing was carried out using PBMCs or T cells enriched from blood (not recorded which). These TCRs come from a man aged 18 to 29 with acute COVID-19.

The V gene is TRBV6-2 or TRBV6-3, the J gene TRBJ1-1, with D possibly matching TRBD1 (5 bases). The germline V gene encodes CDR1 MNHEY and CDR2 SVGEGT. V was trimmed by 0 bases and J by 5 bases, leaving 16 bases between them. The CDR3 has 16 amino acids. CDR3 sequence (DNA): TGTGCCAGCAGTTACTCGAAAACTCAGGGCCGGACTGAAGCTTTCTTT. Amino acid sequence: CASSYSKTQGRTEAFF.

This clone has only a few counts. This chain links TRBV9 with TRBJ2-2; 8 positions match TRBD2. J lost 4 bases, V lost 0 bases, and 11 bases had no gene match. This CDR3 spans 18 amino acids. Germline assignment: CDR1 SGDLS and CDR2 YYNGEE. The DNA of the CDR3 is TGTGCCAGCAGCGTAGCTACAGGGACTAGTCTCGGCACCGGGGAGCTGTTTTTT. It yields the protein CASSVATGTSLGTGELFF.

This chain links TRBV6-5 with TRBJ2-2; unclear D gene. The V gene's germline CDR1 is MNHEY and CDR2 SVGAGI. The CDR3 loop spans 14 amino acids. V was cut by 5 bases and J by 1 base, with 8 bases left in between. This CDR3 reads CASSPLKNTGELFF. The CDR3 DNA follows: TGTGCCAGCAGTCCCCTAAAGAACACCGGGGAGCTGTTTTTT.

V is TRBV5-4 and J is TRBJ2-1; 11 bases are a match to TRBD2. CDR1 is SGHNT, CDR2 YYREEE, per germline (reference sequence). This CDR3 has 16 amino acids. V shed 1 base and J 8 bases; nucleotides not matched to a gene: 8. The CDR3 reads CASSLSTSGSFDEQFF. The CDR3 DNA is TGTGCCAGCAGCTTGTCCACTAGCGGGAGTTTCGATGAGCAGTTCTTC.

This chain uses TRBV7-9 with TRBJ2-3; TRBD2 aligns across 9 bases. CDR3 size: 16 residues. The junction had 7 bases not matched to a gene; V was cut back by 4 bases and J by 2 bases. Germline V gene data show CDR1 as SEHNR and CDR2 as FQNEAQ (reference sequence). The CDR3 sequence is CASSSGTSTSTDTQYF. CDR3 nucleotides: TGTGCCAGCAGCTCCGGGACTAGCACTTCCACAGATACGCAGTATTTT.

This rearrangement joins TRBV30 to TRBJ1-2; D is uncertain. Germline CDR1 reads GTSNPN; CDR2 reads SVGIG (reference sequence). Trimming cost V 3 bases and J 8 bases, with 10 bases left between them. This CDR3 is built from 11 residues. The CDR3 loop reads CAWSAGSGYTF. The CDR3 DNA reads TGTGCCTGGAGCGCGGGTAGCGGCTACACCTTC.

The J gene is TRBJ2-3, the V gene TRBV28; possibly TRBD1 for D (5 bases). CDR1 is MDHEN and CDR2 is SYDVKM in the germline V gene. The CDR3 sequence is 15 residues long. Trimming removed 4 bases from V and 5 bases from J, with 16 bases in between. The CDR3 sequence: CASSYRQFKGDTQYF. CDR3 nucleotide sequence: TGTGCCAGCAGTTACCGACAGTTTAAAGGAGATACGCAGTATTTT.

This chain links TRBV9 with TRBJ2-1, with 8 positions matching TRBD2. With 0 bases clipped from V and 9 bases from J, the junction kept 2 bases outside the gene matches. The CDR3 sequence is 13 residues long. The germline V gene has CDR1 SGDLS and CDR2 YYNGEE. The CDR3 loop is CASSVELAVEQFF. In DNA form, the CDR3 reads TGTGCCAGCAGCGTAGAACTAGCGGTTGAGCAGTTCTTC.

The chain recombines TRBV29-1 with TRBJ2-7; D gene ambiguous. The CDR3 is made up of 11 amino acids. Looked up from germline, CDR1 is SQVTM and CDR2 is ANQGSEA. The ends were cut back, 6 bases at V and 1 base at J, with 7 bases in the middle. The CDR3, as DNA: TGCAGCGTCCGCAGATCCTACGAGCAGTACTTC. It yields the protein CSVRRSYEQYF.

The chain has TRBV7-9 and TRBJ1-5, with TRBD1 as a possible D gene (6 bases). The germline V gene encodes CDR1 SEHNR and CDR2 FQNEAQ (reference sequence). V was cut by 5 bases and J by 8 bases, with 19 bases left in between. The CDR3 length is 15 residues. The CDR3 here is CASSPQQGQNEPQHF. The CDR3 nucleotides read TGTGCCAGCAGCCCCCAGCAGGGGCAAAACGAGCCCCAGCATTTT.